The table lists the clone carrying this T cell receptor beta chain with many counts. This record belongs to a study of early T cells in non-severe SARS-CoV-2 infection. Study-level information: It was bulk RNA from unsorted whole blood that was sequenced, and the chains were unpaired.

Individual cDNA molecules received unique molecular identifiers during library preparation. MiXCR, run by TCRdb on the 5' RACE reads, gives a single entry per CDR3 protein. The sample consists of roughly 61,000 distinct CDR3 sequences, under 15% of them appearing once. V gave up 5 bases and J gave up 5 bases, with 18 bases separating them. The V gene's germline CDR1 is SGHTA and CDR2 FQGTGA. The length of the CDR3 is 16 residues. The TCR was taken from an adult who was a healthcare worker with PCR-confirmed SARS-CoV-2 infection or an uninfected control (not recorded which). This chain links TRBV7-3 with TRBJ2-2; TRBD2 might be the D (5 bases). This specimen was whole blood, taken at baseline. The CDR3 coding sequence is TGTGCCAGCAGCCACGAGGGTAGAATCAAGACCGGGGAGCTGTTTTTT. This encodes CASSHEGRIKTGELFF.